The following is a TCR beta chain sequence with its context. With 7 bases clipped from V and 0 bases from J, the junction kept 5 bases outside the gene matches. The germline CDR1 and CDR2 sequences are LNHDA and SQIVND (reference sequence). This CDR3 spans 15 amino acids. This sample stems from a study of blood T cell repertoires in COVID-19. For the study at large: Acute-phase and convalescent COVID-19 samples originated in the United States, Italy and Spain. Sample material is recorded as cDNA or gDNA derived from T cells, B-cell-depleted T cells, or PBMCs.

Clones were sequenced by immunoSEQ multiplex PCR, and TCRdb holds only the in-frame ones, with some missing. Among a few hundred thousand clones, 65% to 90% were seen once, and the ten largest hold about 4.8%. This receptor was obtained from a man aged 45-60 years with acute or convalescent COVID-19. Sequencing was done on a sample of peripheral blood. The chain recombines TRBV19 with TRBJ1-3, with TRBD1 matching over 8 bases. CDR3 amino acids: CASNPGQGSGNTIYF. In DNA form, the CDR3 reads TGTGCCAGTAACCCCGGACAGGGCTCTGGAAACACCATATATTTT.